Listed here are 3 T cell receptor beta chains from one sample, sequenced in a study of regulatory T cells in long-lasting Graves disease. The time point: newly diagnosed GD, antithyroid drugs for less than 3 months. Researchers made the TCR library from RNA that was extracted from PBMCs. For TCR beta, libraries came from iRepertoire HTBI primers and Arm-PCR of CDR3 regions. TCRdb recomputed calls from the multiplex PCR reads with MiXCR, one row per CDR3 protein. Of around 400,000 distinct CDR3 sequences in the sample, approximately 12% are singletons; the top ten hold approximately 17%. The sample also formed part of further work on T cells in Graves' hyperthyroidism and ophthalmopathy.

Specimen: peripheral blood mononuclear cells (PBMCs), collected at new diagnosis, from a patient treated with antithyroid drugs. All receptors derive from a woman aged 18-29 years with Graves disease.

This clonotype was found many times. The chain links TRBV7-8 to TRBJ1-1, with D perhaps matching TRBD1 (5 bases). The V end lost 2 bases, the J end lost 5 bases, and 12 bases lay between the germline ends. Germline-derived CDR1 and CDR2 are SGHVS and FQNEAQ. The CDR3 covers 14 residues. CDR3 in amino acids: CASSLNFRETEAFF. CDR3 bases: TGTGCCAGCAGCTTAAATTTCAGGGAAACTGAAGCTTTCTTT.

There are many counts of this clonotype. This chain links TRBV2 with TRBJ2-1; the D call may be TRBD1 or TRBD2 (6 bases each). Germline values: CDR1 SNHLY, CDR2 FYNNEI. Trimming left V 4 bases short and J 9 bases short, with 19 bases between. The CDR3 has 15 amino acids. The CDR3 nucleotides are TGTGCCAGCAGTGTTAGTACAGGGACTTTTACTGAGCAGTTCTTC. It is translated as CASSVSTGTFTEQFF.

This clonotype was detected many times. The chain links TRBV28 to TRBJ1-2; D ambiguous. Germline CDR1 reads MDHEN; CDR2 reads SYDVKM. The CDR3 runs 13 residues. The V gene lost 5 bases and the J gene lost 5 bases, with 12 bases spanning the gap. CDR3: CASSRSARYGYTF. CDR3 DNA: TGTGCCAGCAGTCGGTCGGCGAGGTATGGCTACACCTTC.